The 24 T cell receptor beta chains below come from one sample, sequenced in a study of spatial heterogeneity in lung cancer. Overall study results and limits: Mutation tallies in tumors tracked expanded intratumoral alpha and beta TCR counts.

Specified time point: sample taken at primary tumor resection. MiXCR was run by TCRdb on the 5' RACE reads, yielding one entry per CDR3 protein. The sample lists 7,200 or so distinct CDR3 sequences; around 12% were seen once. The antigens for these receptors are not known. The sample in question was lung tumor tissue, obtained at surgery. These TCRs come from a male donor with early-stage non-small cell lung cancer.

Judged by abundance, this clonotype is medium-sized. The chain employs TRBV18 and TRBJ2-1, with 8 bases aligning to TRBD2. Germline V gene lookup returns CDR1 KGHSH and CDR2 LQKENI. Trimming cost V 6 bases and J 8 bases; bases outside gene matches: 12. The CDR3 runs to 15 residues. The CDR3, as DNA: TGTGCCAGCTCTCTCGGCGGAGGACTAGCCGATGAGCAGTTCTTC. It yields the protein CASSLGGGLADEQFF.

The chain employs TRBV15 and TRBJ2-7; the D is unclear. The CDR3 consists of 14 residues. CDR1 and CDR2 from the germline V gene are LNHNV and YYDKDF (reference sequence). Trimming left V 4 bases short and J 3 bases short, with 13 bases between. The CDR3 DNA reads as TGTGCCACCAGCATGGATGGCCCACGCTACGAGCAGTACTTC. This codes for CATSMDGPRYEQYF.

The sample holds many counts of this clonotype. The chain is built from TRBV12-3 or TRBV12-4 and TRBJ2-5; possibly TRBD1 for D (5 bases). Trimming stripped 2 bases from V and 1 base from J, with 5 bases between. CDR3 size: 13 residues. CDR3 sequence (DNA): TGTGCCAGCAGTTTACAGGGCCAAGAGACCCAGTACTTC. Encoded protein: CASSLQGQETQYF.

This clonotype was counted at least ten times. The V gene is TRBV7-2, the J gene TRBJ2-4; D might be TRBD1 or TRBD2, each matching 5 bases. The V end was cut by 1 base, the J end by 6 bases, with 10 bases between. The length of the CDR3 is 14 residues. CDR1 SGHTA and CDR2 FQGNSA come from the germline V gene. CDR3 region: CASSLDPGRNIQYF. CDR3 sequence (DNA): TGTGCCAGCAGCTTAGATCCAGGGAGAAACATTCAGTACTTC.

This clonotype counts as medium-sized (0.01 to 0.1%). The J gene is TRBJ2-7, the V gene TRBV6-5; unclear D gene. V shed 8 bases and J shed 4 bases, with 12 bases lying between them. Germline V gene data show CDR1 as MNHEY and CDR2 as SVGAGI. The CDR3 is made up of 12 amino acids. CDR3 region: CASRARTYEQYF. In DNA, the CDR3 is TGTGCCAGCCGGGCCAGAACATACGAGCAGTACTTC.

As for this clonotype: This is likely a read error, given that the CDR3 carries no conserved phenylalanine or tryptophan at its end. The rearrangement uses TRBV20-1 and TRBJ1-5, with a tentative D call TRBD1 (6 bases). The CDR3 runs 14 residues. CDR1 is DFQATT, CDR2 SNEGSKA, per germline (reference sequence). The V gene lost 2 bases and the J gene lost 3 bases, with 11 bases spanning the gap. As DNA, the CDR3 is TGCAGTGCTAGACCCGGGACAACCAATCAGCCCCAGCATATT. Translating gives CSARPGTTNQPQHI.

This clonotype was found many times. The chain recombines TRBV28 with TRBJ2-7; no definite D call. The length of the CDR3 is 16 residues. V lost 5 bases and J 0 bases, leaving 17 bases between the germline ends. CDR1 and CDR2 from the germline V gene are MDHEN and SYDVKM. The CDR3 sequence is CASSPTRALLSYEQYF. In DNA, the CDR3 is TGTGCCAGCAGTCCTACGCGAGCACTTCTCTCCTACGAGCAGTACTTC.

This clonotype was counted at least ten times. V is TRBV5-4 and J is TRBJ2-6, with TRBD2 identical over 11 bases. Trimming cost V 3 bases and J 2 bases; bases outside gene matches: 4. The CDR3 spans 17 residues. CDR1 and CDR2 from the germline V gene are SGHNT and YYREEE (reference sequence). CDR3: CASSWLAGGAGANVLTF. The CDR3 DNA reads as TGTGCCAGCAGCTGGCTAGCGGGAGGCGCTGGGGCCAACGTCCTGACTTTC.

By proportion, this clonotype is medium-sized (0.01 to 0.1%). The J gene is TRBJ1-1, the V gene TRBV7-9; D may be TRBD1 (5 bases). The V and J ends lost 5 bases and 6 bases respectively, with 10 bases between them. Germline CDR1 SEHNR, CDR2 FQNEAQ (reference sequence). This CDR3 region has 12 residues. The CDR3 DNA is TGTGCCAGCAGCACTCCGGGGGCTGAAGCTTTCTTT. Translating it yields CASSTPGAEAFF.

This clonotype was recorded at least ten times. CDR3 amino acids: CASSILGTESYEQYF. CDR3 nucleotides: TGTGCCAGTAGTATCCTCGGGACTGAGAGCTACGAGCAGTACTTC. The rearrangement uses TRBV19 and TRBJ2-7, with D possibly TRBD2 on 6 matching bases. Per the germline V gene, CDR1 is LNHDA and CDR2 is SQIVND (reference sequence). This CDR3 region has 15 residues. V gave up 3 bases and J gave up 3 bases, with 15 bases separating them. Using reference TRBV19 and TRBJ2-7 for the parts outside the CDR3, the full variable domain is DGGITQSPKYLFRKEGQNVTLSCEQNLNHDAMYWYRQDPGQGLRLIYYSQIVNDFQKGDIAEGYSVSREKKESFPLTVTSAQKNPTAFYLCASSILGTESYEQYFGPGTRLTVT.

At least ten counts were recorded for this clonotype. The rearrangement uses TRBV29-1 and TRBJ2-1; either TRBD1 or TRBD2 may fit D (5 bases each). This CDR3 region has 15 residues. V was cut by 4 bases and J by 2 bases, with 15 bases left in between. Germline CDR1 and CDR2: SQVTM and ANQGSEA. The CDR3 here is CSVGGADTAYNEQFF. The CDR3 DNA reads TGCAGCGTTGGCGGAGCGGACACCGCCTACAATGAGCAGTTCTTC.

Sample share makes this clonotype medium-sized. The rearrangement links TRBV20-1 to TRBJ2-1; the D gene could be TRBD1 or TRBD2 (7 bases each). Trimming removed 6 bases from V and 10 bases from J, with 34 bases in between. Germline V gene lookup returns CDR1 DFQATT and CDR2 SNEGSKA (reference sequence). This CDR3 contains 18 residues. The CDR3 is CSARGYGTMAGARAEQFF. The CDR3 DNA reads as TGCAGTGCCAGGGGGTACGGAACAATGGCGGGAGCACGGGCGGAGCAGTTCTTC.

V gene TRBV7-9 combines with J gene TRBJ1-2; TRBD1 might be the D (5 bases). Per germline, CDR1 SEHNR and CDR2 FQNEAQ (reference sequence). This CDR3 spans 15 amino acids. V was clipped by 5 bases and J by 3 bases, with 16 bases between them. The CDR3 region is CASSQFVAGHYGYTF. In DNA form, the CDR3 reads TGTGCCAGCAGCCAATTTGTGGCAGGGCACTATGGCTACACCTTC.

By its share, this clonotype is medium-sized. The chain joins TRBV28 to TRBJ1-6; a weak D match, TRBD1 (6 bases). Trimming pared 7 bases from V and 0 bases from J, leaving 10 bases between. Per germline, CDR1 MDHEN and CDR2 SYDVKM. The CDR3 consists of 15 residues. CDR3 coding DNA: TGTGCCAGCACCGCGACAGGCTCCTATAATTCACCCCTCCACTTT. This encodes CASTATGSYNSPLHF.

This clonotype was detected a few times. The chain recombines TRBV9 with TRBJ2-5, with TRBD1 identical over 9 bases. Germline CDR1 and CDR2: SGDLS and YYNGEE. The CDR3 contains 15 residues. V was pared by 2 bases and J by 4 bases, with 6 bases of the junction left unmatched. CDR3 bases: TGTGCCAGCAGCGTTGGGACAGGGCCGCGAGAGACCCAGTACTTC. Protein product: CASSVGTGPRETQYF.

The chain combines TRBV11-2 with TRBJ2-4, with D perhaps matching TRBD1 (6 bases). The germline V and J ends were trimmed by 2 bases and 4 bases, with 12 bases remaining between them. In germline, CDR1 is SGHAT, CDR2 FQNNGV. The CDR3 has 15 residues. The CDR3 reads CASSLPQGIKNIQYF. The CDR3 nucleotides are TGTGCCAGCAGCTTACCACAGGGTATTAAAAACATTCAGTACTTC.

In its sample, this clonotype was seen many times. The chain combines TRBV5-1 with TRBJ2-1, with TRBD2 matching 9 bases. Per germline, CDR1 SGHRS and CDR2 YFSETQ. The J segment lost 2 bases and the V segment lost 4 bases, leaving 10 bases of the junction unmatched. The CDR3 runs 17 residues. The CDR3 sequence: CASSTPTSGRTYNEQFF. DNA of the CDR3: TGCGCCAGCAGCACTCCGACTAGCGGAAGAACCTACAATGAGCAGTTCTTC.

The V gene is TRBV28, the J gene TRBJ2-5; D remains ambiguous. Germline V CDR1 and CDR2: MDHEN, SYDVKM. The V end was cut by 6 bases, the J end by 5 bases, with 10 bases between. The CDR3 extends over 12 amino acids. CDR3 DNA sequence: TGTGCCAGCAGCCCACAGTCGGAGACCCAGTACTTC. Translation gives CASSPQSETQYF.

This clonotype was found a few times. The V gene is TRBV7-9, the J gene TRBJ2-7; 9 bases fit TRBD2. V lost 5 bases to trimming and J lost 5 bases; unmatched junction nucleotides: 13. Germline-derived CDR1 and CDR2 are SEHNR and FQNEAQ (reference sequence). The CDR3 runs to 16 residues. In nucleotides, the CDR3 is TGTGCCAGCAGCCCCCAGGGGCGGGAGGGCCAGAACGAGCAGTACTTC. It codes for CASSPQGREGQNEQYF.

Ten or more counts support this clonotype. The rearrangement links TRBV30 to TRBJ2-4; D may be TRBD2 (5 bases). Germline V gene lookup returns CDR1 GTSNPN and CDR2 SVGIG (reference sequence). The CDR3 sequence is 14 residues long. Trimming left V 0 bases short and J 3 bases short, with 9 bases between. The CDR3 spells CAWSVAGGKNIQYF. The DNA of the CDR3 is TGTGCCTGGAGTGTTGCGGGTGGCAAAAACATTCAGTACTTC.

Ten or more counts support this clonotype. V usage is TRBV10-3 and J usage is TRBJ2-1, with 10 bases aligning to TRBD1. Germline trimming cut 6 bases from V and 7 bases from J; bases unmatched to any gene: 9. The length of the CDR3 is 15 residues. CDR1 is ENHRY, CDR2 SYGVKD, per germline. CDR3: CAIREPGQGTNEQFF. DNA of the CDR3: TGTGCCATCAGGGAGCCGGGACAGGGGACTAATGAGCAGTTCTTC.

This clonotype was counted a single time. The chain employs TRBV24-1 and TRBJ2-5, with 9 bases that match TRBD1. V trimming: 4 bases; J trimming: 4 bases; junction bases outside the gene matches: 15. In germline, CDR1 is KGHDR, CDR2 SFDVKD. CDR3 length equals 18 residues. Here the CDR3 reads CATSDHPAGTGPRETQYF. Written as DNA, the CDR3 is TGTGCCACCAGTGACCACCCCGCGGGGACAGGGCCGCGAGAGACCCAGTACTTC.

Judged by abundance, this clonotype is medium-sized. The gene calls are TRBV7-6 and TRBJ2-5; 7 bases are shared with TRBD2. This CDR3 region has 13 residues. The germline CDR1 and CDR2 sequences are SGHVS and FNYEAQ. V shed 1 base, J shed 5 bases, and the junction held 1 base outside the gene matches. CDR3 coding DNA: TGTGCCAGCAGCTTAGTACTAGCGGAGACCCAGTACTTC. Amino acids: CASSLVLAETQYF. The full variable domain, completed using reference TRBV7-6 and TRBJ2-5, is GAGVSQSPRYKVTKRGQDVALRCDPISGHVSLYWYRQALGQGPEFLTYFNYEAQQDKSGLPNDRFSAERPEGSISTLTIQRTEQRDSAMYRCASSLVLAETQYFGPGTRLLVL.

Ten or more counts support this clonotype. The CDR3, as DNA: TGCGCCAACCCACACAGGGCAGGACGGGACAATGAGCAGTTCTTC. This translates into CANPHRAGRDNEQFF. The chain recombines TRBV23-1 with TRBJ2-1; possibly TRBD1 for D (6 bases). TRBV23-1 has ORF status, its function being uncertain. The CDR3 consists of 15 residues. V was pared by 10 bases and J by 5 bases, with 21 bases between.